The sequence of this T cell receptor (beta chain) was determined in a study of blood T cell repertoires in COVID-19. Turning to the study itself: There were acute and convalescent COVID-19 samples, and they came from the United States, Italy and Spain. T cells, B-cell-depleted T cells, or PBMCs supplied cDNA or gDNA.

Germline V gene data show CDR1 as SGHNT and CDR2 as YYREEE (reference sequence). This CDR3 is built from 13 residues. V dropped 4 bases and J dropped 10; count of bases not matched to a gene: 8. This clone occurred a few times. Participants, 18 to 89 years old, spanned around 26 US areas. Before being deemed recovered, Cohort 3 donors had two negative PCRs, clearance, or symptom resolution. TCRdb keeps only in-frame clones here, not all; method: immunoSEQ multiplex PCR. The data contain about 320,000 clones, 65% to 90% of them singletons. The TCR comes from a woman aged 18-35 years who had recovered from COVID-19. The sequenced sample consisted of PBMCs or T cells enriched from blood (not recorded which). The rearrangement links TRBV5-4 to TRBJ1-1, with 9 bases lining up with TRBD1. DNA of the CDR3: TGTGCCAGCAGCCGACAGGGGGTTGAGGGAGCTTTCTTT. Translating gives CASSRQGVEGAFF.